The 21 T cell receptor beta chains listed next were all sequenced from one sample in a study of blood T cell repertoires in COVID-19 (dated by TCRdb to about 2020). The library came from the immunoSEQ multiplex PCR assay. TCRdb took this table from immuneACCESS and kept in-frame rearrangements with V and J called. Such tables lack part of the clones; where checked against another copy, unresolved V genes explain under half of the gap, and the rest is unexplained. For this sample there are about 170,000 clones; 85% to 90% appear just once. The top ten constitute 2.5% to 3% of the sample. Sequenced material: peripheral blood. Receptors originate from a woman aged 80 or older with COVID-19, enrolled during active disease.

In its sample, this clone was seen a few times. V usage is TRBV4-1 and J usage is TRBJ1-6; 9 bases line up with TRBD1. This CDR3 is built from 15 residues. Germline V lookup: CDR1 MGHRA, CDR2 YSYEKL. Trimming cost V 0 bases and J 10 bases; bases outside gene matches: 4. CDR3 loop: CASSQEGTGWSPLHF. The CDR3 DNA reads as TGCGCCAGCAGCCAAGAAGGGACAGGGTGGTCACCCCTCCACTTT.

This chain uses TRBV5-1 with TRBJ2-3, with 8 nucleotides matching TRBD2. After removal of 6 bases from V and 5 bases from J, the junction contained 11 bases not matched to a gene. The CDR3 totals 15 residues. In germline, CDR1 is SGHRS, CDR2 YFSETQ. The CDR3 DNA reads TGCGCCAGCAAGGTTGGGGCGGGAGGCGGAGATACGCAGTATTTT. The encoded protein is CASKVGAGGGDTQYF.

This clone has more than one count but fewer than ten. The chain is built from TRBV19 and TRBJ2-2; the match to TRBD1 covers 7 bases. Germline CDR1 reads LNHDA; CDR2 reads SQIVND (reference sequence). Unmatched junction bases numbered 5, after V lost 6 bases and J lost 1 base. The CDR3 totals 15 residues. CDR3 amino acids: CASRLPGGNTGELFF. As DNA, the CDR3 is TGTGCCAGTAGGCTTCCAGGGGGGAACACCGGGGAGCTGTTTTTT.

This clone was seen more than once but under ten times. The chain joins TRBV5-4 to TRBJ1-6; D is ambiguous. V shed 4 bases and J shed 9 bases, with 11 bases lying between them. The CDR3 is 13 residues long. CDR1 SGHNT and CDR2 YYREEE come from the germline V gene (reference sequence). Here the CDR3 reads CASSIALTSPLHF. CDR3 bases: TGTGCCAGCAGCATAGCCTTAACTTCACCCCTCCACTTT.

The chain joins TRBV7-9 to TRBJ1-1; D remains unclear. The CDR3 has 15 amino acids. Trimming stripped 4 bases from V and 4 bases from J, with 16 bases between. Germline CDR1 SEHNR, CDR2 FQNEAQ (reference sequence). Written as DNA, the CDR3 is TGTGCCAGCAGCTCCCCGTCAGGTATGGGCACTGAAGCTTTCTTT. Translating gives CASSSPSGMGTEAFF.

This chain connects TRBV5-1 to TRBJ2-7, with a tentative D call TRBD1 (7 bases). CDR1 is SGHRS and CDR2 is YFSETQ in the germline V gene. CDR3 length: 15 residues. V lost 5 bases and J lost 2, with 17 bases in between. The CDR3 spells CASSGGTDFTYEQYF. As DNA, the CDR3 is TGCGCCAGCAGTGGCGGGACAGACTTTACCTACGAGCAGTACTTC.

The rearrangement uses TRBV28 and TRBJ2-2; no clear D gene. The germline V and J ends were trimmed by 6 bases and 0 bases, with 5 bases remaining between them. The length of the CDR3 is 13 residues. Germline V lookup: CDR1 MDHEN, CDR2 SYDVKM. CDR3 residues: CASRLTNTGELFF. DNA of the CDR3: TGTGCCAGCAGACTAACGAACACCGGGGAGCTGTTTTTT.

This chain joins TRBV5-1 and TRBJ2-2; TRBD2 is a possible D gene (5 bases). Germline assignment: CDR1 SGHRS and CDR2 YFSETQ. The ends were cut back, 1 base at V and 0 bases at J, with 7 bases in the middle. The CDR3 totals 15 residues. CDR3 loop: CASSLFGANTGELFF. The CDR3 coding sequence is TGCGCCAGCAGCTTGTTCGGGGCGAACACCGGGGAGCTGTTTTTT.

The CDR3 region is CASSQDGGGSGNTIYF. The CDR3 DNA reads TGCGCCAGCAGCCAAGATGGTGGGGGGTCTGGAAACACCATATATTTT. The rearrangement links TRBV4-3 to TRBJ1-3, with D possibly matching TRBD1 (5 bases). In germline, CDR1 is LGHNA, CDR2 YSLEER. The CDR3 has 16 residues. V shed 0 bases and J shed 1 base, with 10 bases lying between them.

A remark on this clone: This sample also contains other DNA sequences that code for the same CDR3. The CDR3 here is CASSLLGGGTDTQYF. The DNA of the CDR3 is TGTGCCAGCAGCCTACTAGGGGGCGGCACAGATACGCAGTATTTT. This sequence joins TRBV6-5 and TRBJ2-3; 7 bases match TRBD1. The CDR3 has 15 amino acids. With V trimmed by 6 bases and J by 1 base, 7 bases remained unmatched. Germline CDR1 and CDR2: MNHEY and SVGAGI.

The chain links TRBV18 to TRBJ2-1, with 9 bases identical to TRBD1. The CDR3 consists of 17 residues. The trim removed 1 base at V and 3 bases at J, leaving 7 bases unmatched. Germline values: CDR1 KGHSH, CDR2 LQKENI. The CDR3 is CASSPLGTGTLYNEQFF. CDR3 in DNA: TGTGCCAGCTCACCACTGGGGACAGGGACCCTCTACAATGAGCAGTTCTTC.

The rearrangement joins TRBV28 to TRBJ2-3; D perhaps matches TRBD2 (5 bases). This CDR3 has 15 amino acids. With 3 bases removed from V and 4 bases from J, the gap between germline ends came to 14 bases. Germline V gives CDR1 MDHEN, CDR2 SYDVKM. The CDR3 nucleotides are TGTGCCAGCAGTTTGGTACAAACGAGGGCAGATACGCAGTATTTT. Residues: CASSLVQTRADTQYF. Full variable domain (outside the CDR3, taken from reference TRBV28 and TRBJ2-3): DVKVTQSSRYLVKRTGEKVFLECVQDMDHENMFWYRQDPGLGLRLIYFSYDVKMKEKGDIPEGYSVSREKKERFSLILESASTNQTSMYLCASSLVQTRADTQYFGPGTRLTVL.

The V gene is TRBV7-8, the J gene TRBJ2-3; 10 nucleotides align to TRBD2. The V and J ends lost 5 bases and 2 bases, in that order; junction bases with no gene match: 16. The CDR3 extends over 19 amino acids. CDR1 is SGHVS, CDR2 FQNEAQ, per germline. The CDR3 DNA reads TGTGCCAGCAGCCCCCGGGCTAGCGGGGGTCTCGGGAACACAGATACGCAGTATTTT. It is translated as CASSPRASGGLGNTDTQYF. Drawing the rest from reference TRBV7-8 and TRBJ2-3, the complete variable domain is GAGVSQSPRYKVAKRGQDVALRCDPISGHVSLFWYQQALGQGPEFLTYFQNEAQLDKSGLPSDRFFAERPEGSVSTLKIQRTQQEDSAVYLCASSPRASGGLGNTDTQYFGPGTRLTVL.

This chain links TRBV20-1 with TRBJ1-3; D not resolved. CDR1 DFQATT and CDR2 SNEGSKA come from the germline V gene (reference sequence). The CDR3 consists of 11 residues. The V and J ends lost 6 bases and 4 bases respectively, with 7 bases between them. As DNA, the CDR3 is TGCAGTGCCCAACAGGGAAACACCATATATTTT. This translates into CSAQQGNTIYF.

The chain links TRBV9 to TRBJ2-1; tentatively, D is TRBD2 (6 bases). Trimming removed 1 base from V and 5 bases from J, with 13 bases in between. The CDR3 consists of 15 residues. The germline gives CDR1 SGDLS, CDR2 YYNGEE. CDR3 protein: CASSVSPGVNNEQFF. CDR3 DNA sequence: TGTGCCAGCAGCGTATCCCCGGGAGTAAACAATGAGCAGTTCTTC.

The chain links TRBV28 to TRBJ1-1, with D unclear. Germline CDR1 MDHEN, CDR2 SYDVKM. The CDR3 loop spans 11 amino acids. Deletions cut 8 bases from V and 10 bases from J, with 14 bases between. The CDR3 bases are TGTGCCAGCGGAGGCCAGTCCATAGCTTTCTTT. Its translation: CASGGQSIAFF.

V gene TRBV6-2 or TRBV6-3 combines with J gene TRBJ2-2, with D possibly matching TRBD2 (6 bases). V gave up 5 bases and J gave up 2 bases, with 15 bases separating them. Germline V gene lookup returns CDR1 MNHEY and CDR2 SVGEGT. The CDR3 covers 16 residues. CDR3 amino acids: CASSHNPGRNTGELFF. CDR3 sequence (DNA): TGTGCCAGCAGTCACAACCCCGGGAGAAACACCGGGGAGCTGTTTTTT.

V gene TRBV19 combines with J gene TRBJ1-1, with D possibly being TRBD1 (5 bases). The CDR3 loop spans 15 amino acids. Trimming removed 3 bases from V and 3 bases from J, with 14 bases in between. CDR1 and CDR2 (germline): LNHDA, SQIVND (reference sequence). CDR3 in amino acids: CASSILAGIYTEAFF. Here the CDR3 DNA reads TGTGCCAGTAGTATCCTGGCAGGGATATACACTGAAGCTTTCTTT.

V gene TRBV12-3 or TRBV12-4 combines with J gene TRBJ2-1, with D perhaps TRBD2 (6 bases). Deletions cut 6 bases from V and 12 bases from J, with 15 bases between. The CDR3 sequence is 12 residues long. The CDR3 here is CASSRPLASQFF. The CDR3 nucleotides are TGTGCCAGCAGCCGACCACTAGCCTCGCAGTTCTTC.

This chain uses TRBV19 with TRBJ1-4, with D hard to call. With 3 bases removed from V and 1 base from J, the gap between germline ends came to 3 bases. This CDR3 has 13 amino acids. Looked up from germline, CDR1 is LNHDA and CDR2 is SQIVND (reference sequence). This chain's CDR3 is CASSIVTNEKLFF. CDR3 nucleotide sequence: TGTGCCAGTAGTATCGTAACTAATGAAAAACTGTTTTTT.

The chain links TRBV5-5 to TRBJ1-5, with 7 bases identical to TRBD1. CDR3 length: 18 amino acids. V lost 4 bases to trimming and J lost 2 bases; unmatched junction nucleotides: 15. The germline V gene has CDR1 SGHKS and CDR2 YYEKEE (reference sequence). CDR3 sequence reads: CASSPHGQVLGGNQPQHF. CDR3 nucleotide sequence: TGTGCCAGCAGCCCACACGGACAGGTACTAGGGGGCAATCAGCCCCAGCATTTT.